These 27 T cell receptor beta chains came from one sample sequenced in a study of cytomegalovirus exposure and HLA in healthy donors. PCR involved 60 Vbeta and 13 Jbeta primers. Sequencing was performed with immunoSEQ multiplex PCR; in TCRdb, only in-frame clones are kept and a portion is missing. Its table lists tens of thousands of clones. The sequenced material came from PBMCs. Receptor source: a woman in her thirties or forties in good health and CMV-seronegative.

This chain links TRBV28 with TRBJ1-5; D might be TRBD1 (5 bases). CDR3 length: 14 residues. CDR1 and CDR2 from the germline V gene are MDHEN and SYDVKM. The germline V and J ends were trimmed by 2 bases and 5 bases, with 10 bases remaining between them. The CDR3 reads CASSLPGLYQPQHF. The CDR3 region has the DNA TGTGCCAGCAGTTTACCGGGACTGTATCAGCCCCAGCATTTT.

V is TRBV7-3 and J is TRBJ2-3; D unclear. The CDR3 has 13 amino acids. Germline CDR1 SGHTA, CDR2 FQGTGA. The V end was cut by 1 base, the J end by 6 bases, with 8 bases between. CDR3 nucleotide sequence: TGTGCCAGCAGCTTAATCAGCGCCGATACGCAGTATTTT. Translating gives CASSLISADTQYF.

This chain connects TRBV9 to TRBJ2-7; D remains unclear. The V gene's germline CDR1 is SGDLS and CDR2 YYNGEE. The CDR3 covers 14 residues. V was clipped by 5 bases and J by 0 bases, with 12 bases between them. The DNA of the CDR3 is TGTGCCAGCAGTCCACACGACTTCTCCTACGAGCAGTACTTC. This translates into CASSPHDFSYEQYF.

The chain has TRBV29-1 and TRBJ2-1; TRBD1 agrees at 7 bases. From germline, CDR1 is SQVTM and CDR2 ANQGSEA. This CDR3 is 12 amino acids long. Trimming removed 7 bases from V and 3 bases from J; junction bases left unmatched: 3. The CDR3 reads CSARDSYNEQFF. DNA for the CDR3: TGCAGCGCTCGGGACAGCTACAATGAGCAGTTCTTC.

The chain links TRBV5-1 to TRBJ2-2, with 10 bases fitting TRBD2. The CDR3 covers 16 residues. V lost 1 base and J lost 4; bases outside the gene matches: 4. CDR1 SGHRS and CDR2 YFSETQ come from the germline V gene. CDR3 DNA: TGCGCCAGCAGCTTGTCGTGGACTAGCGGCACCGGGGAGCTGTTTTTT. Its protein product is CASSLSWTSGTGELFF.

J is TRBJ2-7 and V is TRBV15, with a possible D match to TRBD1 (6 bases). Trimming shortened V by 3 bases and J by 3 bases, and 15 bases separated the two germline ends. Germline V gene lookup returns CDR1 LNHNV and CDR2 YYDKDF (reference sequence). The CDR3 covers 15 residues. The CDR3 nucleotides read TGTGCCACCAGCAGTATAGGACAGAGCGACTACGAGCAGTACTTC. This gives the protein CATSSIGQSDYEQYF.

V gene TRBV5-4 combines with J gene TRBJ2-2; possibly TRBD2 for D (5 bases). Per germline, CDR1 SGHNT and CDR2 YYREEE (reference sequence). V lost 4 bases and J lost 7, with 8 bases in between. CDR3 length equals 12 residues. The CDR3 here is CASSIEGGELFF. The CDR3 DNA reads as TGTGCCAGCAGCATCGAGGGCGGGGAGCTGTTTTTT.

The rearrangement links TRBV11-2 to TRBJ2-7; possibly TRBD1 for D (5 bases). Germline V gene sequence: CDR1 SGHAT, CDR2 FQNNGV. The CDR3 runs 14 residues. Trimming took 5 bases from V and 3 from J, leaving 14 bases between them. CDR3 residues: CASSQGQRVYEQYF. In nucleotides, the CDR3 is TGTGCCAGCAGCCAGGGCCAGCGCGTCTACGAGCAGTACTTC.

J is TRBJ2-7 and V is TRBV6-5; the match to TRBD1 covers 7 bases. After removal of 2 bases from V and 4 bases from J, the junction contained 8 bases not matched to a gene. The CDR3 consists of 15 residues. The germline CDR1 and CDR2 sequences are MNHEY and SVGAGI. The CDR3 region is CASSYANRGAYEQYF. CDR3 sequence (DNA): TGTGCCAGCAGTTACGCCAACAGGGGCGCTTACGAGCAGTACTTC.

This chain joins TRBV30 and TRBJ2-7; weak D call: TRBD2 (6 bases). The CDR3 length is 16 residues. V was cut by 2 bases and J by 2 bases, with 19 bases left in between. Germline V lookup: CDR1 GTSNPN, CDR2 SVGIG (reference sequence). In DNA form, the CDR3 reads TGTGCCTGGAGTCCCTTAACTCAAACGGGGGCCTACGAGCAGTACTTC. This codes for CAWSPLTQTGAYEQYF. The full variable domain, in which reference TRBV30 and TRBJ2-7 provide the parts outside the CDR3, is SQTIHQWPATLVQPVGSPLSLECTVEGTSNPNLYWYRQAAGRGLQLLFYSVGIGQISSEVPQNLSASRPQDRQFILSSKKLLLSDSGFYLCAWSPLTQTGAYEQYFGPGTRLTVT.

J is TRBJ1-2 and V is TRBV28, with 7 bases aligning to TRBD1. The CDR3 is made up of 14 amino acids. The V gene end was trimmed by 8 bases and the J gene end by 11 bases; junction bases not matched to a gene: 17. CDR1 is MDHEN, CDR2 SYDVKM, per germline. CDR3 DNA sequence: TGTGCCAGCTCTCCCCTCAGGGACAGTTTAGGATACACCTTC. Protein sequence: CASSPLRDSLGYTF.

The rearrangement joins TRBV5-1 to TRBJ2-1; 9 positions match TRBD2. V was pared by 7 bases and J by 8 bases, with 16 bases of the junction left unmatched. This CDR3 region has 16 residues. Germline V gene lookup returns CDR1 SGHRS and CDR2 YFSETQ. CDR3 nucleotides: TGCGCCAGCGTAACCTTTCTAGCGGGATCCAGGGATGAGCAGTTCTTC. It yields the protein CASVTFLAGSRDEQFF.

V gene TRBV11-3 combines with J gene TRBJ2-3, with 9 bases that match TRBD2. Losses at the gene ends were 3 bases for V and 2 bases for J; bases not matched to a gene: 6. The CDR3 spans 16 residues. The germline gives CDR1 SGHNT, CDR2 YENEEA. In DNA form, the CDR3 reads TGTGCCAGCAGCTTTAGCGGGAGAGGATCCACAGATACGCAGTATTTT. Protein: CASSFSGRGSTDTQYF.

This CDR3 reads CASKKGDYGYTF. The CDR3, as DNA: TGTGCCAGTAAAAAAGGGGACTATGGCTACACCTTC. The chain recombines TRBV19 with TRBJ1-2; the D gene is possibly TRBD1 (5 bases). With 7 bases removed from V and 3 bases from J, the gap between germline ends came to 9 bases. The CDR3 has 12 residues. Per the germline V gene, CDR1 is LNHDA and CDR2 is SQIVND (reference sequence).

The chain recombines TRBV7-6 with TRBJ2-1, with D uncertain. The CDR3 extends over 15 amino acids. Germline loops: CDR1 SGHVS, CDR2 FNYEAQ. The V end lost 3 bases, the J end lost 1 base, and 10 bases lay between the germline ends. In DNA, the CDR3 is TGTGCCAGCAGCTTCTTGGCGGATTCCTACAATGAGCAGTTCTTC. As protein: CASSFLADSYNEQFF.

The CDR3 loop is CASSLEGRAFQETQYF. The CDR3 nucleotides are TGCGCCAGCAGCTTGGAAGGCAGGGCCTTCCAAGAGACCCAGTACTTC. The chain joins TRBV5-1 to TRBJ2-5, with D possibly being TRBD1 (5 bases). Deletions cut 0 bases from V and 1 base from J, with 13 bases between. The CDR3 spans 16 residues. Germline V gene sequence: CDR1 SGHRS, CDR2 YFSETQ.

CDR3 residues: CASSMIQGDQPQHF. In DNA, the CDR3 is TGTGCCAGTAGTATGATACAGGGTGATCAGCCCCAGCATTTT. The genes are TRBV19 and TRBJ1-5; TRBD1 is a possible D gene (6 bases). Germline CDR1 LNHDA, CDR2 SQIVND (reference sequence). There are 14 residues in the CDR3. The V gene lost 3 bases and the J gene lost 5 bases, with 11 bases spanning the gap.

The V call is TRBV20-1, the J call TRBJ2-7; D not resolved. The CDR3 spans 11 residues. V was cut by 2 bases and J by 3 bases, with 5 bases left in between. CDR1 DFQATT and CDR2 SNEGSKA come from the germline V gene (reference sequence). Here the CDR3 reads CSARYSYEQYF. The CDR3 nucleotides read TGCAGTGCTAGATACAGCTACGAGCAGTACTTC.

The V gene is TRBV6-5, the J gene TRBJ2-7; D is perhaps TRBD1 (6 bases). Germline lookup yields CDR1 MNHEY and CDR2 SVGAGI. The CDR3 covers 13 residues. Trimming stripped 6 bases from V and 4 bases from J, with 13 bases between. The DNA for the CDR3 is TGTGCCAGCAGGGACAGCCTAATGTACGAGCAGTACTTC. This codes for CASRDSLMYEQYF.

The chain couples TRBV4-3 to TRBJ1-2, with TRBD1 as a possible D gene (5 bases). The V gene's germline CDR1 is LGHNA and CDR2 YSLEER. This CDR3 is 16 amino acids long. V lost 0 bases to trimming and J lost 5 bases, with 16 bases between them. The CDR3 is CASSQDGRGDRYGYTF. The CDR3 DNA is TGCGCCAGCAGCCAAGATGGGAGGGGCGATCGGTATGGCTACACCTTC.

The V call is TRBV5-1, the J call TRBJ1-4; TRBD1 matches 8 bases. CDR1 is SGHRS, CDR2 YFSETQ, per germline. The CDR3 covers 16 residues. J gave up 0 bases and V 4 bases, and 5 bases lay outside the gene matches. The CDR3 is CASSPGQGPTNEKLFF. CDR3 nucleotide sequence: TGCGCCAGCAGCCCCGGACAGGGTCCAACTAATGAAAAACTGTTTTTT.

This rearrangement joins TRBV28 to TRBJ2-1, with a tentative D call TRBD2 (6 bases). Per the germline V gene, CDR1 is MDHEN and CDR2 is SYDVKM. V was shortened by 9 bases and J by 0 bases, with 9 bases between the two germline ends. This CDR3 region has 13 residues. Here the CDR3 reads CASSGSSYNEQFF. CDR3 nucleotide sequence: TGTGCCAGTAGCGGTAGCTCCTACAATGAGCAGTTCTTC.

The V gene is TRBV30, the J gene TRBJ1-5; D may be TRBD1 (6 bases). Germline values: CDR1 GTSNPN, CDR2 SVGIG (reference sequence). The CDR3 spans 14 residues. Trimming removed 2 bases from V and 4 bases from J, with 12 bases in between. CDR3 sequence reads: CAWSRGQINQPQHF. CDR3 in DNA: TGTGCCTGGAGTAGGGGACAAATTAATCAGCCCCAGCATTTT.

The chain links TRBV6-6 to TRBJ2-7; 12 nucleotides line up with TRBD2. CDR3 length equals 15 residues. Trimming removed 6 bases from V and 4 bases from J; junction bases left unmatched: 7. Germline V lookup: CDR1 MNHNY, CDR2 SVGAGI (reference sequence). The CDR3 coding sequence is TGTGCCAGCAGACACGCTAGCGGGAGGGGGTACGAGCAGTACTTC. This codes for CASRHASGRGYEQYF.

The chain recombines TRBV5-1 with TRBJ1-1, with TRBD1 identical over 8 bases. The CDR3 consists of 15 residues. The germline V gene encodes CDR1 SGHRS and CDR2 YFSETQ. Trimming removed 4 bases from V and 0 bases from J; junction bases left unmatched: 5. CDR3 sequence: CASSPQQGVNTEAFF. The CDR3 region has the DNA TGCGCCAGCAGCCCGCAACAGGGGGTGAACACTGAAGCTTTCTTT. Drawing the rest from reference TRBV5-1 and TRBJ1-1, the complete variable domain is KAGVTQTPRYLIKTRGQQVTLSCSPISGHRSVSWYQQTPGQGLQFLFEYFSETQRNKGNFPGRFSGRQFSNSRSEMNVSTLELGDSALYLCASSPQQGVNTEAFFGQGTRLTVV.

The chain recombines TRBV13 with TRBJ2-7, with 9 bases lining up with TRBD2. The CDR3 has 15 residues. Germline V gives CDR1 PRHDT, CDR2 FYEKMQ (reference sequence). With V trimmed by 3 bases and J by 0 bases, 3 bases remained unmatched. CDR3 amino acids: CASSFRGRASYEQYF. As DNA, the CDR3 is TGTGCCAGCAGCTTTCGCGGGAGGGCCTCCTACGAGCAGTACTTC.

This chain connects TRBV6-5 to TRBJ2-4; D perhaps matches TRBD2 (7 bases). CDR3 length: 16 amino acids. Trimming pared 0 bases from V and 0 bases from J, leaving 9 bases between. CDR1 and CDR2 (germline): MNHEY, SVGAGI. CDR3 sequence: CASSYSGGVAKNIQYF. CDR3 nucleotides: TGTGCCAGCAGTTACTCAGGGGGGGTAGCCAAAAACATTCAGTACTTC.